What follows is one T cell receptor beta chain and its context. No cognate antigen has been identified for it. Base qualities are not at hand, and no much larger clone is one base apart. According to the study, the label for this sample's time point signals: approximately eleven months on ibrutinib. For TCR beta library preparation, about 1.8 micrograms of genomic DNA were isolated from cryopreserved PBMCs. Longitudinal blood samples from CLL patients on ibrutinib monotherapy were analyzed using high-throughput TCR beta sequencing. Patients were enrolled in a phase 2 open-label single-center ibrutinib monotherapy trial. The entry originates in a study of cytotoxic CD8 clonotypes in ibrutinib-treated CLL (TCRdb year 2021). General notes on the study: The cohort included around 15 treatment-naive and fewer than 12 relapsed/refractory patients; 17 to 18 were IGHV unmutated. Partial responses were observed in about 24 patients and complete responses in 2; after a median follow-up of around 68 months, remission was maintained in 14 patients and progression was observed in approximately twelve. Of the approximately 87 participants in the trial, approximately 26 had longitudinal samples available. The response samples were drawn at a median of roughly eleven months into treatment, with a range of roughly 6 to 36 months. On average, each sample had hundreds of thousands of productive templates and 100,000 or so productive rearrangements. Every remission and progressive disease sample was obtained while ibrutinib was still being received by the patients. Cryopreserved peripheral blood mononuclear cells were collected before treatment, at response, and at either disease progression or sustained remission. What the research found in general, with its limitations: Public clonotypes were rare and either contracted or stayed stable during treatment, and the rise in clonality at ibrutinib response reflected the expansion of private clonotypes. Clonality rose at ibrutinib response, remained stable during sustained remission, and dropped back toward baseline at progression. Sampling times were not matched between sustained-remission and progressing patients, and lymph node repertoires were not studied. Baseline clonality was found to be higher than that of age-matched healthy donors and was strongly correlated with circulating CD8+ T-cell counts.

The goal of deep resolution MiSeq sequencing was a depth between 1 in 1 million and 1 in 200,000 T cells, and coverage averaged 10x per clonotype. TCR beta libraries were generated with the immunoSEQ hsTCRB Kit. The paper's data handling went like this. Data were analyzed with ImmunoSEQ Data Assistant and ImmunoSEQ Analyzer, with V, D and J genes assigned per IMGT definitions. Clonality, which ranges from 0 to 1, was calculated by subtracting the normalized Shannon entropy of productive rearrangement frequencies from one. Only overrepresented clonotypes making up at least 0.05% of the repertoire of each patient were included in the public clonotype analysis. Repertoires from about a dozen age-matched healthy donors in immuneACCESS were used as clonality controls. TCRdb limited this immuneACCESS table to in-frame rearrangements with V and J called. A share of clones is missing; checked studies link under half to unresolved V genes, and the rest is unexplained. That table furnishes V, J and clone size, whereas the DNA furnished D and trimming. Across this sample there are about 160,000 clones, with more than 65% seen only once. The top ten clonotypes cover roughly 2% of the sample.

The germline V gene sets CDR1 to SGHTA and CDR2 to FQGNSA. Here V drops 4 bases and J drops 2 bases, and the junction holds 7 bases not matched to any gene. There are 16 amino acids in the CDR3, from cysteine to phenylalanine inclusive. The DNA shown is the 48-base CDR3, in frame from base 1. The material was PBMCs, obtained after 12 months of ibrutinib treatment. This receptor was taken from a human donor with chronic lymphocytic leukemia. The rearrangement combines TRBV7-2 with TRBJ1-5, with TRBD1 identical over 8 junction bases. Here the CDR3 is given as CASSSRTGTGNQPQHF. The nucleotide sequence is TGTGCCAGCAGCTCGCGGACAGGGACGGGCAATCAGCCCCAGCATTTT.